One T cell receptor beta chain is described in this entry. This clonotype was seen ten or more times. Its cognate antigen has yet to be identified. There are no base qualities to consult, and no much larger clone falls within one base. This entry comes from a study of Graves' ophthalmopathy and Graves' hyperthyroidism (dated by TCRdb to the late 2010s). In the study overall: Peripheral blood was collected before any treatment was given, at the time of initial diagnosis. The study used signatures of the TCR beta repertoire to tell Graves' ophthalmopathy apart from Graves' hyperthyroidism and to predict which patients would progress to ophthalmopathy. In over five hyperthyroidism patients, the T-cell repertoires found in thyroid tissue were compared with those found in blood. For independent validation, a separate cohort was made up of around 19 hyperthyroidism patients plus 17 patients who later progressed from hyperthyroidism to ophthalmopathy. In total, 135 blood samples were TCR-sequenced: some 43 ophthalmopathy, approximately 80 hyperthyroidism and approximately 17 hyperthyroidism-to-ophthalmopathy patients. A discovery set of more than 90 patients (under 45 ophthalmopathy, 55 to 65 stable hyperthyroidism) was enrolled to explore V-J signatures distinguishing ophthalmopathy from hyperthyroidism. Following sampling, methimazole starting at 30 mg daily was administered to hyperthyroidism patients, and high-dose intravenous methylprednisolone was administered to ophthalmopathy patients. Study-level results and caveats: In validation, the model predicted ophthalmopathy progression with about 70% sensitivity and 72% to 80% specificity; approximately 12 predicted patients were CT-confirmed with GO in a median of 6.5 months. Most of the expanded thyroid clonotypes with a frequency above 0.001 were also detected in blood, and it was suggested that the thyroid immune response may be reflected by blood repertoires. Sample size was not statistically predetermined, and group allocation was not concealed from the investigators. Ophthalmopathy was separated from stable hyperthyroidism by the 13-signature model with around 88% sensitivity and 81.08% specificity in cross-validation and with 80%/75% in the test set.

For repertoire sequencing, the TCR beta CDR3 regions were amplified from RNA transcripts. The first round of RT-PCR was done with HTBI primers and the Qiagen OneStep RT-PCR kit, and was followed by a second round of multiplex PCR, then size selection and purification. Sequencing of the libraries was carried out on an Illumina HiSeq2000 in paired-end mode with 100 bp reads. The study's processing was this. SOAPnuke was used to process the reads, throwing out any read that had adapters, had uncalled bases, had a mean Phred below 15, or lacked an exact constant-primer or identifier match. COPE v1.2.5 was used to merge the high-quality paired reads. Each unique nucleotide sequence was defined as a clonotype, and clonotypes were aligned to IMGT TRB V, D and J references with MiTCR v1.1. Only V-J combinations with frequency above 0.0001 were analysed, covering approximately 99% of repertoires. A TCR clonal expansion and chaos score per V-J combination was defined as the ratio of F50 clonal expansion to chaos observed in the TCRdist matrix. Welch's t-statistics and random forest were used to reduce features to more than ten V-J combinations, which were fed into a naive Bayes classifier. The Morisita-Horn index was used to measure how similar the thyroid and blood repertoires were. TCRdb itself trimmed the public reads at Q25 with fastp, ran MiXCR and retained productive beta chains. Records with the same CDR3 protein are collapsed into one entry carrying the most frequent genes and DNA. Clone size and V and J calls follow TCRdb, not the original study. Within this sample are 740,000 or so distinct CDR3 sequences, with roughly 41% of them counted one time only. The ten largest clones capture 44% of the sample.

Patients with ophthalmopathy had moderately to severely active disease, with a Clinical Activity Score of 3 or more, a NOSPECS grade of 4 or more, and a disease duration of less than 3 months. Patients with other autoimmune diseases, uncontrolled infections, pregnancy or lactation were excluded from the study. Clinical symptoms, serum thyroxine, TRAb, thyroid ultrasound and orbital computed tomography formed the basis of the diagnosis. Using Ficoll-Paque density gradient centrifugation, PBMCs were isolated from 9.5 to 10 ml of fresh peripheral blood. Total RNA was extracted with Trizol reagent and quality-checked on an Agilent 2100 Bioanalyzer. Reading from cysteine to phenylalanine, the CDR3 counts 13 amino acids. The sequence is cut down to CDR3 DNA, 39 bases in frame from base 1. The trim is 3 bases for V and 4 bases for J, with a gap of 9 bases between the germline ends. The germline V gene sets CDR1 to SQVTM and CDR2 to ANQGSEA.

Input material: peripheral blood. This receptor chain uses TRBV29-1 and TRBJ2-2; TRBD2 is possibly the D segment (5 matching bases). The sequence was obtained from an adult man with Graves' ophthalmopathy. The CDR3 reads CSVDEGFTGELFF. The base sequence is TGCAGCGTTGACGAGGGATTCACCGGGGAGCTGTTTTTT.